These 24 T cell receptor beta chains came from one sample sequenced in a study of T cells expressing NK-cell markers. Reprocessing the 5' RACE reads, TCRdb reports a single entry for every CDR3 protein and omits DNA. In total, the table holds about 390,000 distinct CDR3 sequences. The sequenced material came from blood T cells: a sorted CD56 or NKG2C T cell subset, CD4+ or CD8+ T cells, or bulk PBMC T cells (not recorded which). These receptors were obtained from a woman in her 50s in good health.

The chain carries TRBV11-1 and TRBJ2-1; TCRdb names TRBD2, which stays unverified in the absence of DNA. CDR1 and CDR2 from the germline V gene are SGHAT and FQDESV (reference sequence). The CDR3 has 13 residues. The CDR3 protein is CASTERGGNEQFF.

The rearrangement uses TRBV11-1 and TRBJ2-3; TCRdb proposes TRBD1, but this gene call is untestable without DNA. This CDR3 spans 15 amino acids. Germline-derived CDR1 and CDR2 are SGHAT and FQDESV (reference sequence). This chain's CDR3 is CASSPRQGGRDTQYF.

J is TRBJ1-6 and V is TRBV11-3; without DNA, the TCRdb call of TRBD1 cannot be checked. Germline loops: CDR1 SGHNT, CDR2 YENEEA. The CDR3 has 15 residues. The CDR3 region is CASSIQGQKNSPLHF.

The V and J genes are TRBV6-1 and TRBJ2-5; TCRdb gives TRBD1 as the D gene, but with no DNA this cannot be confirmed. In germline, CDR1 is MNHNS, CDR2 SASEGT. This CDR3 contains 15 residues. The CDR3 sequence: CASKGQGKSAETQYF.

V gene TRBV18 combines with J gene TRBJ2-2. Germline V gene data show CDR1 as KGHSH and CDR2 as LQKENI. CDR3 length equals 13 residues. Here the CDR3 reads CASSLGFAGELFF.

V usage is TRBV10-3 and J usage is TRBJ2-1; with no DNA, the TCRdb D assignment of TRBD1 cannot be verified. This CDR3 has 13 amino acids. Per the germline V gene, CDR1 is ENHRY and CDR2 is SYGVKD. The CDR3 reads CAAKGGPGSEQFF.

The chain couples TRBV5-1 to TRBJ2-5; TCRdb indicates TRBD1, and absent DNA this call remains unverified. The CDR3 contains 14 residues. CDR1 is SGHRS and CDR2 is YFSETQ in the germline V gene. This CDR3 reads CASSLEQGRKTQYF. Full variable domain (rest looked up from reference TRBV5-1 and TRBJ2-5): KAGVTQTPRYLIKTRGQQVTLSCSPISGHRSVSWYQQTPGQGLQFLFEYFSETQRNKGNFPGRFSGRQFSNSRSEMNVSTLELGDSALYLCASSLEQGRKTQYFGPGTRLLVL.

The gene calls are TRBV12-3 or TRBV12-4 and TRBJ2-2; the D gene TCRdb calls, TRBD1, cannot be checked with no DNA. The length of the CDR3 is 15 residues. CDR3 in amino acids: CASKKSGTAYGELFF.

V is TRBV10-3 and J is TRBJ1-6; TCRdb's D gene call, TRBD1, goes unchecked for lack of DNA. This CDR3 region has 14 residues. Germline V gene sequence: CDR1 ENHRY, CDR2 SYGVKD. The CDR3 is CAINMGQNNSPLHF.

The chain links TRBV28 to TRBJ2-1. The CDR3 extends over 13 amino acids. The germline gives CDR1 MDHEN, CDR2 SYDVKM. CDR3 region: CATLEEPYNEQFF.

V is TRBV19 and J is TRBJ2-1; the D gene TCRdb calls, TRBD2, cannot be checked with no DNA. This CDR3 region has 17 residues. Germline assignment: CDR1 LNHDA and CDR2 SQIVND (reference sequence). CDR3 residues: CASSIGTSGSGYNEQFF. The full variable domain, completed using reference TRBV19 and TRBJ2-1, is DGGITQSPKYLFRKEGQNVTLSCEQNLNHDAMYWYRQDPGQGLRLIYYSQIVNDFQKGDIAEGYSVSREKKESFPLTVTSAQKNPTAFYLCASSIGTSGSGYNEQFFGPGTRLTVL.

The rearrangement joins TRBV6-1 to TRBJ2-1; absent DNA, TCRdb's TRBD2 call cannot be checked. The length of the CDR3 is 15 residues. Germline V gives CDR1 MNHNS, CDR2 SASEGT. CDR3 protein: CASSEEGGLVDEQFF.

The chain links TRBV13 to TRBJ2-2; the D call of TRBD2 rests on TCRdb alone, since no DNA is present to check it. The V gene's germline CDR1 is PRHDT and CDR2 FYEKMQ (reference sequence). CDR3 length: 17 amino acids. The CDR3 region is CASSLLAGGSLNGELFF.

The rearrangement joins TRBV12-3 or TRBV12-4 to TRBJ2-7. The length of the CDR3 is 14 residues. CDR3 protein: CASSWSGVSYEQYF.

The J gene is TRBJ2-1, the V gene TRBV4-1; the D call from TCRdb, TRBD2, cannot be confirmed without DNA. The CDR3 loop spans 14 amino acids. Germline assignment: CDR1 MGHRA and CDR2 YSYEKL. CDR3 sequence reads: CASSSSGTYNEQFF.

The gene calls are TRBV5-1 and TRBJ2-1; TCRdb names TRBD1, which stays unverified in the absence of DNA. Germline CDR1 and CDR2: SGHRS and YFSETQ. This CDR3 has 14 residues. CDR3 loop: CASRDTELINEQFF.

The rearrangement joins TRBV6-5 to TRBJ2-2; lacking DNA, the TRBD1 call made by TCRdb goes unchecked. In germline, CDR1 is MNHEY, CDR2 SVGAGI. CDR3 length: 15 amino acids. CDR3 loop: CASSEGTGAIGELFF.

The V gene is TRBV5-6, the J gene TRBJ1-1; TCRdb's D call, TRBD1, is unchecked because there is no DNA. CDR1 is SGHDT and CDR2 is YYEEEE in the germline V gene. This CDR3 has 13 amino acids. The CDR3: CASTLTANTEAFF.

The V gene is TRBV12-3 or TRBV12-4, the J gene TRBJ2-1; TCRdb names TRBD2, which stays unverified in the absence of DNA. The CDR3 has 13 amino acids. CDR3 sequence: CASSPSREGPQFF.

CDR3 region: CASRSTGYNQPQHF. V is TRBV6-4 and J is TRBJ1-5; the TCRdb call, TRBD1, lacks DNA for checking. CDR1 and CDR2 from the germline V gene are MRHNA and SNTAGT. CDR3 length: 14 residues.

CDR3 sequence reads: CSVEGAGEAETQYF. The chain uses TRBV29-1 and TRBJ2-5; TCRdb indicates TRBD2, and absent DNA this call remains unverified. CDR3 length: 14 residues. Germline CDR1 is SQVTM and CDR2 is ANQGSEA.

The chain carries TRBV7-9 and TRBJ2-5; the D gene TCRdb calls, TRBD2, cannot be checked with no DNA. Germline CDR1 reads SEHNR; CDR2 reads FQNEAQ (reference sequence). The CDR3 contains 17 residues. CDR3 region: CASSRRTGGPFQETQYF.

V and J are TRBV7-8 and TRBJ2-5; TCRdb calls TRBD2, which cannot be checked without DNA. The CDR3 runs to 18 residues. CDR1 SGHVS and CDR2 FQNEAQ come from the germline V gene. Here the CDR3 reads CASSPSAGRLAGQETQYF.

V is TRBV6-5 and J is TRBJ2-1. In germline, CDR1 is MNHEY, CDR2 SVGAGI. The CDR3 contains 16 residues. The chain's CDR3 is CASSRLGGATYNEQFF.